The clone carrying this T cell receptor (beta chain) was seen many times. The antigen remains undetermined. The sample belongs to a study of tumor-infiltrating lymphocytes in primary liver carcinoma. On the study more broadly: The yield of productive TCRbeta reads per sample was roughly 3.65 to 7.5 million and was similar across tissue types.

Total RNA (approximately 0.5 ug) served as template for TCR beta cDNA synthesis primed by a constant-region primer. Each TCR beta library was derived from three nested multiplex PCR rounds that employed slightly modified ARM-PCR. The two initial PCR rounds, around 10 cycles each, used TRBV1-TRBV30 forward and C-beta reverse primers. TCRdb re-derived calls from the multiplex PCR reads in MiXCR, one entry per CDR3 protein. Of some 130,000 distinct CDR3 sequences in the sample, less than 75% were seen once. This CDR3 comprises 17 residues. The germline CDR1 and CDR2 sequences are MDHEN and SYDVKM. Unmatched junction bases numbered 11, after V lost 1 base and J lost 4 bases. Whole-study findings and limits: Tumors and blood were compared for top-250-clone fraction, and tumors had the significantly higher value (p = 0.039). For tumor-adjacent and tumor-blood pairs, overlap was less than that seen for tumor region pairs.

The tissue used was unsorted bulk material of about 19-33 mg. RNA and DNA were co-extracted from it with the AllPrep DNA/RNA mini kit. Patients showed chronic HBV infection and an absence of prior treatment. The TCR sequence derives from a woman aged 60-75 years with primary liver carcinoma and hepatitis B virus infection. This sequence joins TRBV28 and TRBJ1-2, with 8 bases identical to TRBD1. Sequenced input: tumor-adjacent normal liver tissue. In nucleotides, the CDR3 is TGTGCCAGCAGTTTATTCCGAAGACAGGGGTCGGGCTATGGCTACACCTTC. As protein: CASSLFRRQGSGYGYTF.